What follows are 21 T cell receptor beta chains derived from one specimen sequenced in a study of CD8+ T cells in alopecia areata. Following extraction, RNA underwent reverse transcription to cDNA, which served as the sequencing template. The table came from immunoSEQ multiplex PCR; TCRdb's copy has only in-frame clones and leaves some out. The table has tens of thousands of clones, 51% seen once. Material: NKG2D-high CD8+ T cells sorted from blood. The receptors originated from a human donor with alopecia areata.

The chain has TRBV7-9 and TRBJ2-3; possible D gene TRBD2, 6 bases. CDR3 size: 15 residues. The germline V gene has CDR1 SEHNR and CDR2 FQNEAQ (reference sequence). The germline V and J ends were trimmed by 4 bases and 2 bases, with 13 bases remaining between them. The CDR3 reads CASSSISGPTDTQYF. The CDR3 bases are TGTGCCAGCAGCTCGATTAGCGGACCCACAGATACGCAGTATTTT. Full variable domain (missing parts from reference TRBV7-9 and TRBJ2-3): DTGVSQNPRHKITKRGQNVTFRCDPISEHNRLYWYRQTLGQGPEFLTYFQNEAQLEKSRLLSDRFSAERPKGSFSTLEIQRTEQGDSAMYLCASSSISGPTDTQYFGPGTRLTVL.

In DNA, the CDR3 is TGTGCCAGCAGTCCTTTTATAGGTGTCTGGGAGCAGTTCTTC. This codes for CASSPFIGVWEQFF. V usage is TRBV27 and J usage is TRBJ2-1; D is ambiguous. Germline lookup yields CDR1 MNHEY and CDR2 SMNVEV (reference sequence). The CDR3 consists of 14 residues. The V gene lost 5 bases and the J gene lost 10 bases, with 18 bases spanning the gap.

This clone occurred a few times. This chain connects TRBV4-1 to TRBJ2-1; D not certain. Trimming took 1 base from V and 7 from J, leaving 8 bases between them. The CDR3 length is 13 residues. Germline CDR1 and CDR2: MGHRA and YSYEKL. The CDR3 here is CASSQADGNEQFF. CDR3 DNA: TGCGCCAGCAGCCAAGCGGACGGAAATGAGCAGTTCTTC.

The chain links TRBV5-1 to TRBJ2-1; TRBD1 might be the D (6 bases). Trimming pared 0 bases from V and 12 bases from J, leaving 10 bases between. The germline gives CDR1 SGHRS, CDR2 YFSETQ. This CDR3 region has 12 residues. In nucleotides, the CDR3 is TGCGCCAGCAGCTTGGGGACAGCTATGCAGTTCTTC. This sequence encodes CASSLGTAMQFF.

For the CDR3, the DNA is TGCGCCAGCAGCCCCCCTGCGTGGGCGGAGGAGACCCAGTACTTC. This sequence encodes CASSPPAWAEETQYF. The chain employs TRBV5-1 and TRBJ2-5; D is unclear. The CDR3 runs to 15 residues. V lost 4 bases, J lost 5 bases, and 18 bases lay in between. The germline V gene has CDR1 SGHRS and CDR2 YFSETQ.

This rearrangement joins TRBV23-1 to TRBJ2-2; TRBD1 is a possible D gene (5 bases). TRBV23-1 is noted as an ORF with a role that remains uncertain. The CDR3 contains 13 residues. V was cut by 2 bases and J by 6 bases, with 7 bases left in between. CDR3 sequence reads: CASSQIRAGELFF. CDR3 DNA sequence: TGCGCCAGCAGTCAAATCAGGGCCGGGGAGCTGTTTTTT.

V is TRBV30 and J is TRBJ2-7; a weak D match, TRBD1 (6 bases). The CDR3 has 13 amino acids. With 0 bases removed from V and 7 bases from J, the gap between germline ends came to 13 bases. In germline, CDR1 is GTSNPN, CDR2 SVGIG (reference sequence). Written as DNA, the CDR3 is TGTGCCTGGAGTGTCGGGACAAACTTTGAGCAGTACTTC. Translation gives CAWSVGTNFEQYF. Looking up the rest from reference TRBV30 and TRBJ2-7 gives the full variable domain: SQTIHQWPATLVQPVGSPLSLECTVEGTSNPNLYWYRQAAGRGLQLLFYSVGIGQISSEVPQNLSASRPQDRQFILSSKKLLLSDSGFYLCAWSVGTNFEQYFGPGTRLTVT.

The chain is built from TRBV7-6 and TRBJ2-1, with 7 bases fitting TRBD2. After removal of 2 bases from V and 3 bases from J, the junction contained 7 bases not matched to a gene. Per the germline V gene, CDR1 is SGHVS and CDR2 is FNYEAQ. CDR3 size: 16 residues. CDR3 sequence (DNA): TGTGCCAGCAGCTTAAACAGCGGGATCAACTACAATGAGCAGTTCTTC. It codes for CASSLNSGINYNEQFF.

The V call is TRBV28, the J call TRBJ2-1; D gene uncertain. V shed 8 bases and J shed 4 bases, with 6 bases lying between them. This CDR3 is 11 amino acids long. Germline CDR1 is MDHEN and CDR2 is SYDVKM. CDR3 sequence: CASHGYNEQFF. CDR3 sequence (DNA): TGTGCCAGCCACGGGTACAATGAGCAGTTCTTC.

A single count supports this clone. The V gene is TRBV6-5, the J gene TRBJ1-5, with no clear D. CDR3 length equals 13 residues. The V gene's germline CDR1 is MNHEY and CDR2 SVGAGI. V was clipped by 6 bases and J by 0 bases, with 6 bases between them. The CDR3 sequence is CASSPYSNQPQHF. CDR3 nucleotide sequence: TGTGCCAGCAGCCCATATAGCAATCAGCCCCAGCATTTT.

This sequence joins TRBV11-2 and TRBJ1-1; D remains ambiguous. In germline, CDR1 is SGHAT, CDR2 FQNNGV. V gave up 1 base and J gave up 5 bases, with 8 bases separating them. This CDR3 region has 13 residues. CDR3 bases: TGTGCCAGCAGCTTAGGGGTCGCTACTGAAGCTTTCTTT. Translated: CASSLGVATEAFF. Supplemented by reference TRBV11-2 and TRBJ1-1, the full variable domain reads EAGVAQSPRYKIIEKRQSVAFWCNPISGHATLYWYQQILGQGPKLLIQFQNNGVVDDSQLPKDRFSAERLKGVDSTLKIQPAKLEDSAVYLCASSLGVATEAFFGQGTRLTVV.

This clone occurred a few times. J is TRBJ2-7 and V is TRBV19; D remains unclear. Trimming left V 7 bases short and J 0 bases short, with 10 bases between. CDR1 is LNHDA and CDR2 is SQIVND in the germline V gene (reference sequence). CDR3 length: 13 residues. The CDR3 region is CASKNVDSYEQYF. CDR3 coding DNA: TGTGCCAGTAAAAACGTTGACTCCTACGAGCAGTACTTC.

This clone was detected a few times. The chain recombines TRBV19 with TRBJ2-7, with D possibly TRBD2 on 6 matching bases. Germline CDR1 LNHDA, CDR2 SQIVND (reference sequence). The V end lost 5 bases, the J end lost 2 bases, and 13 bases lay between the germline ends. The CDR3 contains 14 residues. This CDR3 reads CASSPGPGAYEQYF. CDR3 coding DNA: TGTGCCAGTAGTCCTGGACCGGGGGCCTACGAGCAGTACTTC.

A note on this clone: This sample also contains other DNA sequences that code for the same CDR3. This chain joins TRBV29-1 and TRBJ2-7; D is unclear. Deletions cut 4 bases from V and 5 bases from J, with 21 bases between. From germline, CDR1 is SQVTM and CDR2 ANQGSEA. This CDR3 spans 15 amino acids. CDR3 DNA sequence: TGCAGCGTTGTAGGAGCTTCTAGAATGGTAAACGAGCAGTACTTC. Protein sequence: CSVVGASRMVNEQYF.

The rearrangement joins TRBV28 to TRBJ2-7; D gene uncertain. Germline lookup yields CDR1 MDHEN and CDR2 SYDVKM. This CDR3 spans 12 amino acids. The V and J ends lost 3 bases and 8 bases respectively, with 11 bases between them. The CDR3 here is CASSLEEAQQYF. Here the CDR3 DNA reads TGTGCCAGCAGTTTGGAAGAAGCGCAGCAGTACTTC.

This clone came up once. The chain is built from TRBV5-1 and TRBJ2-1; 7 nucleotides match TRBD2. From germline, CDR1 is SGHRS and CDR2 YFSETQ. With 4 bases clipped from V and 3 bases from J, the junction kept 10 bases outside the gene matches. The CDR3 totals 16 residues. The chain's CDR3 is CASSTRLADHYNEQFF. CDR3 coding DNA: TGCGCCAGCAGCACACGACTAGCCGATCACTACAATGAGCAGTTCTTC. Based on the CDR3 plus reference TRBV5-1 and TRBJ2-1, the full variable domain is KAGVTQTPRYLIKTRGQQVTLSCSPISGHRSVSWYQQTPGQGLQFLFEYFSETQRNKGNFPGRFSGRQFSNSRSEMNVSTLELGDSALYLCASSTRLADHYNEQFFGPGTRLTVL.

This clone has just a few counts. CDR3 coding DNA: TGCAGCGTGTGGGGGGGGTCCTACGAGCAGTACTTC. Its protein is CSVWGGSYEQYF. V and J are TRBV29-1 and TRBJ2-7; 7 nucleotides align to TRBD2. Germline V CDR1 and CDR2: SQVTM, ANQGSEA. This CDR3 contains 12 residues. The trim removed 6 bases at V and 1 base at J, leaving 3 bases unmatched.

This chain uses TRBV29-1 with TRBJ2-5; D is uncertain. CDR1 is SQVTM and CDR2 is ANQGSEA in the germline V gene. V was trimmed by 1 base and J by 7 bases, leaving 16 bases between them. This CDR3 region has 14 residues. CDR3 protein: CSVEARVQDWTQYF. CDR3 nucleotides: TGCAGCGTTGAAGCCCGGGTCCAAGATTGGACCCAGTACTTC.

This chain uses TRBV13 with TRBJ1-1; D gene uncertain. The germline V gene encodes CDR1 PRHDT and CDR2 FYEKMQ (reference sequence). Trimming took 1 base from V and 1 from J, leaving 7 bases between them. The CDR3 runs to 14 residues. CDR3 amino acids: CASSLAGRNTEAFF. In DNA form, the CDR3 reads TGTGCCAGCAGCTTAGCGGGTAGGAACACTGAAGCTTTCTTT.

The chain is built from TRBV2 and TRBJ1-2, with TRBD1 identical over 9 bases. V was pared by 6 bases and J by 1 base, with 6 bases of the junction left unmatched. CDR1 and CDR2 (germline): SNHLY, FYNNEI. The CDR3 is 15 residues long. The CDR3 DNA follows: TGTGCCAGCAGCGGAAGGGACAGGGATAACTATGGCTACACCTTC. Encoded protein: CASSGRDRDNYGYTF.

This clone was seen a few times. This chain links TRBV29-1 with TRBJ2-5; D unclear. The DNA end is a closer match to TRBJ2-7, so the J assignment may be wrong. Per germline, CDR1 SQVTM and CDR2 ANQGSEA. The CDR3 is 13 amino acids. This chain's CDR3 is CSVRKEISYEQYF. CDR3 bases: TGCAGCGTAAGGAAGGAGATCTCCTACGAGCAGTACTTC.